The entry below gives a single TCR beta chain sequence along with its context. CDR3 length equals 14 residues. V dropped 5 bases and J dropped 3; count of bases not matched to a gene: 3. CDR1 SGHVS and CDR2 FQNEAQ come from the germline V gene. Some clones are missing from TCRdb's copy, which holds only in-frame ones; the method was immunoSEQ multiplex PCR. The sample contains 140,000 or so clones, more than 65% of which appear only once. The data were taken from a study of blood T cell repertoires in COVID-19. This chain links TRBV7-8 with TRBJ1-2, with 10 bases fitting TRBD1. This receptor was obtained from a man in his 60s with active or convalescent COVID-19. The sequenced sample was peripheral blood. CDR3 protein: CASSIGQGDYGYTF. In DNA, the CDR3 is TGTGCCAGCAGCATAGGACAGGGGGACTATGGCTACACCTTC.